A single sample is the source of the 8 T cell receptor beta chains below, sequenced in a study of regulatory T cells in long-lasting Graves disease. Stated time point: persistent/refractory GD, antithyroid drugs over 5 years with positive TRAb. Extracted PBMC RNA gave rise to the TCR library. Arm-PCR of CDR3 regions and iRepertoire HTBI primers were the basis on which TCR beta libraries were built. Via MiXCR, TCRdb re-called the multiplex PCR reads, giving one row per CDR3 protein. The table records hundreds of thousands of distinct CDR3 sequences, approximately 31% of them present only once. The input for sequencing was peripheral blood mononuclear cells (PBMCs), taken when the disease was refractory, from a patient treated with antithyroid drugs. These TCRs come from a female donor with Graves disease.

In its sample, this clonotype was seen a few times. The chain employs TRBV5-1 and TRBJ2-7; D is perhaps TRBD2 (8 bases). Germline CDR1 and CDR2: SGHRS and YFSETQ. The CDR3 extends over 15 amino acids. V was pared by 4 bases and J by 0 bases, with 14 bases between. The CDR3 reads CASSIAGQNSYEQYF. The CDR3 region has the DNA TGCGCCAGCAGCATAGCGGGACAGAACTCCTACGAGCAGTACTTC.

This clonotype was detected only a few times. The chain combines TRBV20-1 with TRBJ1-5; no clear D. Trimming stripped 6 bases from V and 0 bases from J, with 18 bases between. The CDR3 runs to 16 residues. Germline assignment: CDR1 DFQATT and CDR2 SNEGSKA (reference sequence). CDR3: CSAPADAKYSNQPQHF. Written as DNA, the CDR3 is TGCAGTGCGCCTGCGGACGCGAAGTATAGCAATCAGCCCCAGCATTTT.

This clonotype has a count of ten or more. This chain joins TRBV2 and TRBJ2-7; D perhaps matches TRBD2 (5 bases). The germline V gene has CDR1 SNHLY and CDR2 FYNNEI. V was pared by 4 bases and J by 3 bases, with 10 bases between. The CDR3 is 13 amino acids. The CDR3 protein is CASSGGPNYEQYF. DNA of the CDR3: TGTGCCAGCAGTGGAGGGCCAAACTACGAGCAGTACTTC.

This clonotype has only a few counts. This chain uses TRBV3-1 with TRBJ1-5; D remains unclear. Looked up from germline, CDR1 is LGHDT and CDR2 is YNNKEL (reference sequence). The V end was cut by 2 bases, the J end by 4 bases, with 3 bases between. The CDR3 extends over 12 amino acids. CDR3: CASSQLNQPQHF. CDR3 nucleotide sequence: TGTGCCAGCAGCCAACTAAATCAGCCCCAGCATTTT.

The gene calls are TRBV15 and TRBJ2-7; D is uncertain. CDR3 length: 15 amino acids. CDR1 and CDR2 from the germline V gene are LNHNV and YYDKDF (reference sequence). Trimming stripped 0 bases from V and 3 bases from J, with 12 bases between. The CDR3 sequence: CATSRDPGPSYEQYF. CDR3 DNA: TGTGCCACCAGCAGAGATCCCGGGCCCAGCTACGAGCAGTACTTC. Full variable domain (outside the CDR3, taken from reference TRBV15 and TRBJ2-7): DAMVIQNPRYQVTQFGKPVTLSCSQTLNHNVMYWYQQKSSQAPKLLFHYYDKDFNNEADTPDNFQSRRPNTSFCFLDIRSPGLGDTAMYLCATSRDPGPSYEQYFGPGTRLTVT.

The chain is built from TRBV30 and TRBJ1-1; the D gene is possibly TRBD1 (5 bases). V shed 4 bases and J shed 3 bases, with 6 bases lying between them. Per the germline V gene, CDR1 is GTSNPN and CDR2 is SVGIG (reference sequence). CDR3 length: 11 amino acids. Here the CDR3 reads CAWTGDTEAFF. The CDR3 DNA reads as TGTGCCTGGACGGGGGACACTGAAGCTTTCTTT.

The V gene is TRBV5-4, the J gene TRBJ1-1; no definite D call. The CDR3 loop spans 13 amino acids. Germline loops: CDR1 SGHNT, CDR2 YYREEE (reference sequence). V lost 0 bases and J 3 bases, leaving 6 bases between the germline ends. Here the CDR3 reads CASSLESYTEAFF. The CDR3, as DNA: TGTGCCAGCAGCTTGGAGAGCTACACTGAAGCTTTCTTT.

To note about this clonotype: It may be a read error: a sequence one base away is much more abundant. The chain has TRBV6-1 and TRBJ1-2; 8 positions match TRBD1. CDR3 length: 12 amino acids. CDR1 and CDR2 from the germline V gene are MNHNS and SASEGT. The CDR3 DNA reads TGTACCAGCACCAGGACAGGGCATGGCTACACCTTC. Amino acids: CTSTRTGHGYTF.